This entry is about one TCR beta chain. Antigen unknown. A read error may be the cause here, since a much bigger clone is one base away. Quantitative 5'-RACE with molecular barcodes generated TCR beta libraries. TCRdb analysed the 5' RACE reads with MiXCR anew, one entry per CDR3 protein. The table has some 240,000 distinct CDR3 sequences, 8% to 9.5% seen once; the top ten hold 6.5% to 7%. This CDR3 comprises 11 residues. Germline V gene data show CDR1 as SGHAT and CDR2 as FQNNGV. These data are taken from a study of CD8 T cells in ankylosing spondylitis. Overall study results and limits: The authors reported significant enrichment of disease-linked clones in matched ankylosing spondylitis synovial fluid. A motif in TCR beta, a set of roughly 8 highly homologous variants, appeared characteristic of ankylosing spondylitis blood.

Sequencing was done on a sample of blood, either unsorted or a sorted T cell fraction (not recorded which). The clonotype originates from a male donor with ankylosing spondylitis or in good health (not recorded which). The rearrangement joins TRBV11-2 to TRBJ1-2, with no clear D. The CDR3 bases are TGTGACAGCAGCAATCCTCCTGGCTACACCTTC. It yields the protein CDSSNPPGYTF.